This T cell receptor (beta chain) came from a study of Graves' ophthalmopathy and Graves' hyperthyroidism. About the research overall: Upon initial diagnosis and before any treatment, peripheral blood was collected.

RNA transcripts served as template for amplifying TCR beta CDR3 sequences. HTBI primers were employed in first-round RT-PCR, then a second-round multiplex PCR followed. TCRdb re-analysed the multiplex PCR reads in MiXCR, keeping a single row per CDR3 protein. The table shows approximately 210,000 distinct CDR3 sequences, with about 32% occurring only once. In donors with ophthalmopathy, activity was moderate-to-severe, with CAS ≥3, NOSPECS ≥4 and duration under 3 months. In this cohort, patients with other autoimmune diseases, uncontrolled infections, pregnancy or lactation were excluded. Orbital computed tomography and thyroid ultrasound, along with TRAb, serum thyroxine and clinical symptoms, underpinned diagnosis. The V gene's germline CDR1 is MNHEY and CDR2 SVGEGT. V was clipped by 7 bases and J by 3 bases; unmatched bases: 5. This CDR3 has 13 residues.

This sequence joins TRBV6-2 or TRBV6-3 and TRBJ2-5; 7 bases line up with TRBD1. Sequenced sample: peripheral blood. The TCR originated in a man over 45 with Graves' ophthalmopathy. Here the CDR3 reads CASTLTGKETQYF. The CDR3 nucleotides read TGTGCCAGCACCCTGACAGGGAAAGAGACCCAGTACTTC.